One sample yielded the 18 T cell receptor beta chains listed below, sequenced in a study of blood T cell repertoires in COVID-19. TCRdb's table, derived via immunoSEQ multiplex PCR, lists solely in-frame clones and lacks some. The repertoire holds more than 200,000 clones, with just over 85% as singletons. Input material: peripheral blood. These receptors all stem from an elderly man with acute or convalescent COVID-19.

The gene calls are TRBV6-6 and TRBJ2-7, with D tentatively TRBD2 (5 bases). The length of the CDR3 is 11 residues. The germline gives CDR1 MNHNY, CDR2 SVGAGI (reference sequence). V gave up 4 bases and J gave up 6 bases, with 7 bases separating them. The CDR3 DNA sequence: TGTGCCAGCAGTTCGGGATCCGAGCAGTACGTC. It yields the protein CASSSGSEQYV.

The chain carries TRBV24-1 and TRBJ2-3; unclear D gene. The CDR3 extends over 12 amino acids. The V end was cut by 7 bases, the J end by 5 bases, with 9 bases between. The germline V gene has CDR1 KGHDR and CDR2 SFDVKD. The CDR3 nucleotides are TGTGCCACCAGCGCCCGCGAAGATACGCAGTATTTT. Amino acid sequence: CATSAREDTQYF.

The genes are TRBV2 and TRBJ2-2, with 7 bases that match TRBD2. The trim removed 3 bases at V and 8 bases at J, leaving 12 bases unmatched. The CDR3 contains 16 residues. CDR1 is SNHLY and CDR2 is FYNNEI in the germline V gene. Here the CDR3 DNA reads TGTGCCAGCAGTGACGTAGCGGGCAGATTGGGGGGGGAGCTGTTTTTT. It specifies CASSDVAGRLGGELFF.

The V and J genes are TRBV19 and TRBJ2-2, with D maybe TRBD1 (5 bases). Germline values: CDR1 LNHDA, CDR2 SQIVND (reference sequence). V was cut by 3 bases and J by 2 bases, with 13 bases left in between. This CDR3 contains 16 residues. CDR3 bases: TGTGCCAGTAGTATGGATCGGACACGAAACACCGGGGAGCTGTTTTTT. Translating gives CASSMDRTRNTGELFF.

The chain combines TRBV10-3 with TRBJ2-1; the match to TRBD2 covers 8 bases. The junction had 7 bases not matched to a gene; V was cut back by 4 bases and J by 8 bases. The length of the CDR3 is 14 residues. CDR1 is ENHRY and CDR2 is SYGVKD in the germline V gene. The CDR3 nucleotides read TGTGCCATCAGTGGGACTAGCCTTGGAGATGAGCAGTTCTTC. Translated, it gives CAISGTSLGDEQFF.

The rearrangement links TRBV3-1 (or the pseudogene TRBV3-2) to TRBJ2-1, with 12 bases aligning to TRBD1. Germline V gene data show CDR1 as LGHDT and CDR2 as YNNKEL (reference sequence). V lost 4 bases, J lost 7 bases, and 26 bases stayed unmatched. The CDR3 is 22 residues long. The DNA of the CDR3 is TGTGCCAGCAGCCTCCGGGACAGGGGGCTTACTCCTAGCGGGAACCGTGGGAATGAGCAGTTCTTC. Amino acid sequence: CASSLRDRGLTPSGNRGNEQFF.

This chain joins TRBV9 and TRBJ2-7; 11 bases line up with TRBD2. The CDR3 is made up of 17 amino acids. Losses at the gene ends were 4 bases for V and 1 base for J; bases not matched to a gene: 10. Germline loops: CDR1 SGDLS, CDR2 YYNGEE. The CDR3 protein is CASSIGPGLAGSYEQYF. The CDR3 nucleotides are TGTGCCAGCAGCATTGGACCTGGACTAGCGGGTTCCTACGAGCAGTACTTC.

V gene TRBV7-6 combines with J gene TRBJ2-2; D perhaps matches TRBD2 (6 bases). Germline CDR1 reads SGHVS; CDR2 reads FNYEAQ. The CDR3 has 16 amino acids. Trimming shortened V by 3 bases and J by 6 bases, and 17 bases separated the two germline ends. The DNA for the CDR3 is TGTGCCAGCAGCTTGGTGGCAACGGGAGCGGCCGGGGAGCTGTTTTTT. The encoded protein is CASSLVATGAAGELFF.

This clone appeared a single time. The chain links TRBV18 to TRBJ1-1; D remains unclear. The V gene lost 8 bases and the J gene lost 5 bases, with 21 bases spanning the gap. This CDR3 comprises 15 residues. Per the germline V gene, CDR1 is KGHSH and CDR2 is LQKENI. CDR3 residues: CASRINPGFDTEAFF. The CDR3 DNA reads TGTGCCAGCAGGATAAATCCGGGGTTCGATACTGAAGCTTTCTTT.

The genes are TRBV11-2 and TRBJ2-2; D perhaps matches TRBD1 (5 bases). In germline, CDR1 is SGHAT, CDR2 FQNNGV. Trimming cost V 0 bases and J 5 bases, with 7 bases left between them. This CDR3 spans 14 amino acids. Here the CDR3 reads CASSLDYRTGELFF. CDR3 in DNA: TGTGCCAGCAGCTTAGACTACAGGACCGGGGAGCTGTTTTTT.

The chain recombines TRBV19 with TRBJ2-1; 14 bases are shared with TRBD2. This CDR3 comprises 17 residues. CDR1 is LNHDA and CDR2 is SQIVND in the germline V gene (reference sequence). Losses at the gene ends were 5 bases for V and 12 bases for J; bases not matched to a gene: 15. This CDR3 is CASSVHPGTSGSWGQFF. As DNA, the CDR3 is TGTGCCAGTAGTGTCCATCCCGGGACTAGCGGGAGTTGGGGGCAGTTCTTC. The full variable domain, its missing parts supplied by reference TRBV19 and TRBJ2-1, is DGGITQSPKYLFRKEGQNVTLSCEQNLNHDAMYWYRQDPGQGLRLIYYSQIVNDFQKGDIAEGYSVSREKKESFPLTVTSAQKNPTAFYLCASSVHPGTSGSWGQFFGPGTRLTVL.

The J gene is TRBJ2-1, the V gene TRBV18, with 11 bases matching TRBD2. J was trimmed by 4 bases and V by 2 bases; bases with no gene match: 10. The V gene's germline CDR1 is KGHSH and CDR2 LQKENI. CDR3 length equals 18 residues. CDR3 nucleotide sequence: TGTGCCAGCTCACCAGCCGGGACTAGCGGCGCGGGGTACAATGAGCAGTTCTTC. Protein sequence: CASSPAGTSGAGYNEQFF. Supplemented by reference TRBV18 and TRBJ2-1, the full variable domain reads NAGVMQNPRHLVRRRGQEARLRCSPMKGHSHVYWYRQLPEEGLKFMVYLQKENIIDESGMPKERFSAEFPKEGPSILRIQQVVRGDSAAYFCASSPAGTSGAGYNEQFFGPGTRLTVL.

This clone is a singleton in its sample. This chain links TRBV24-1 with TRBJ2-1; D is possibly TRBD2 (6 bases). Trimming shortened V by 1 base and J by 0 bases, and 9 bases separated the two germline ends. The CDR3 loop spans 16 amino acids. CDR1 KGHDR and CDR2 SFDVKD come from the germline V gene. The CDR3 reads CATSDFAGSSYNEQFF. CDR3 DNA: TGTGCCACCAGTGATTTCGCGGGGAGCTCCTACAATGAGCAGTTCTTC.

CDR3 in amino acids: CASSLEGQGYEQYV. CDR3 nucleotides: TGTGCCAGCAGCTTAGAAGGGCAGGGGTACGAGCAGTACGTC. The chain joins TRBV7-9 to TRBJ2-7; perhaps TRBD1 as D (6 bases). Germline CDR1 reads SEHNR; CDR2 reads FQNEAQ (reference sequence). V gave up 1 base and J gave up 4 bases, with 11 bases separating them. This CDR3 region has 14 residues.

The chain combines TRBV6-5 with TRBJ1-1, with 8 bases identical to TRBD1. The CDR3 totals 16 residues. With 4 bases clipped from V and 5 bases from J, the junction kept 12 bases outside the gene matches. Germline assignment: CDR1 MNHEY and CDR2 SVGAGI. The CDR3 loop is CASSFGTGRGRTEAFF. CDR3 in DNA: TGTGCCAGCAGTTTCGGGACAGGTAGGGGGAGAACTGAAGCTTTCTTT.

The V gene is TRBV6-2 or TRBV6-3, the J gene TRBJ2-3; a possible D gene is TRBD2 (6 bases). Trimming removed 2 bases at V and 0 bases at J, with 12 bases between. CDR1 is MNHEY, CDR2 SVGEGT, per germline. This CDR3 comprises 16 residues. CDR3 nucleotides: TGTGCCAGCAGTTACCGAGCGGGCCCAAGCACAGATACGCAGTATTTT. This translates into CASSYRAGPSTDTQYF.

J is TRBJ2-2 and V is TRBV19; D gene ambiguous. Per the germline V gene, CDR1 is LNHDA and CDR2 is SQIVND (reference sequence). The V end lost 8 bases, the J end lost 2 bases, and 9 bases lay between the germline ends. The CDR3 contains 13 residues. Written as DNA, the CDR3 is TGTGCCAGTGACACCCTTAACACCGGGGAGCTGTTTTTT. This gives the protein CASDTLNTGELFF. The full variable domain, its missing parts supplied by reference TRBV19 and TRBJ2-2, is DGGITQSPKYLFRKEGQNVTLSCEQNLNHDAMYWYRQDPGQGLRLIYYSQIVNDFQKGDIAEGYSVSREKKESFPLTVTSAQKNPTAFYLCASDTLNTGELFFGEGSRLTVL.

The genes are TRBV24-1 and TRBJ2-1, with 9 bases aligning to TRBD2. The CDR3 runs 16 residues. V was pared by 3 bases and J by 7 bases, with 9 bases of the junction left unmatched. The germline gives CDR1 KGHDR, CDR2 SFDVKD. CDR3 nucleotides: TGTGCCACCAGTGATCTCTTTAGCGGGAGTGGAAATGAGCAGTTCTTC. Translation: CATSDLFSGSGNEQFF.